Listed below are T cell receptor beta chains from one sample, sequenced in a study of T cell responses to AZD1222 COVID-19 vaccine. Libraries were prepared by immunoSEQ multiplex PCR; TCRdb keeps only in-frame clonotypes and omits some of them. The table shows under 200,000 clones, with about 92% occurring only once. The starting material was peripheral blood, obtained on day 0 of AZD1222 vaccination. The receptors were sampled from an adult in good health. Both conserved end residues are part of each CDR3. A D gene is named only where the DNA matches it firmly. The size entry is marked missing in some rows and otherwise reads once, few, many or a size class.

few | NA | TRBJ2-7 | TRBV2 | CASSDNVGYEQYF | TGTGCCAGCAGTGACAACGTAGGTTACGAGCAGTACTTC
NA | TRBD2 | TRBJ2-1 | TRBV6-5 | CASRGGTSLAGEQFF | TGTGCCAGCAGGGGAGGGACTAGCCTGGCAGGCGAGCAGTTCTTC
NA | NA | TRBJ1-5 | TRBV3-1/TRBV3-2 | CASSDRGQPQHF | TGTGCCAGCAGCGATAGGGGTCAGCCCCAGCATTTT
NA | NA | TRBJ1-2 | TRBV11-2 | CASSPPGAQYGYTF | TGTGCCAGCAGCCCCCCGGGGGCGCAATATGGCTACACCTTC
once | TRBD2 | TRBJ2-3 | TRBV7-9 | CASSSAGGATDTQYF | TGTGCCAGCAGCTCCGCGGGGGGGGCGACAGATACGCAGTATTTT
once | TRBD2 | TRBJ2-1 | TRBV15 | CATSRLNPGGTSGRGSYNEQFF | TGTGCCACCAGCAGACTTAATCCAGGGGGGACTAGCGGGAGGGGCTCCTACAATGAGCAGTTCTTC
once | NA | TRBJ2-1 | TRBV18 | CASSPSPGNEQFF | TGTGCCAGCTCACCGTCCCCGGGGAATGAGCAGTTCTTC
NA | NA | TRBJ1-6 | TRBV12-3/TRBV12-4 | CASTLTRSSPLHF | TGTGCCAGCACCCTTACTAGGTCTTCACCCCTCCACTTT
NA | TRBD1 | TRBJ2-1 | TRBV6-5 | CASSYGQGQVYNEQFF | TGTGCCAGCAGTTACGGCCAGGGACAGGTCTACAATGAGCAGTTCTTC
NA | NA | TRBJ1-5 | TRBV7-8 | CASSSTGASNQPQHF | TGTGCCAGCAGCTCCACAGGCGCTAGCAATCAGCCCCAGCATTTT
NA | NA | TRBJ2-7 | TRBV7-6 | CASSLVKGGGAYEQYF | TGTGCCAGCAGCTTAGTCAAGGGAGGGGGGGCCTACGAGCAGTACTTC
NA | NA | TRBJ1-1 | TRBV30 | CAWTLSWNTEAFF | TGTGCCTGGACCCTATCATGGAACACTGAAGCTTTCTTT
NA | NA | TRBJ2-5 | TRBV7-9 | CASSLGRRRDQETQYF | TGTGCCAGCAGCTTGGGACGAAGGAGGGACCAAGAGACCCAGTACTTC
NA | NA | TRBJ2-6 | TRBV9 | CASSVGGAGANVLTF | TGTGCCAGCAGCGTAGGCGGGGCTGGGGCCAACGTCCTGACTTTC
NA | NA | TRBJ2-2 | TRBV18 | CASSPPSAKNTGELFF | TGTGCCAGCTCACCACCGTCGGCTAAGAACACCGGGGAGCTGTTTTTT
NA | NA | TRBJ1-6 | TRBV12-3/TRBV12-4 | CASRTYSNSPLHF | TGTGCCAGCAGGACATACTCTAATTCACCCCTCCACTTT
NA | NA | TRBJ2-5 | TRBV6-1 | CASSEFQETQYF | TGTGCCAGCAGTGAATTTCAGGAGACCCAGTACTTC
NA | TRBD1 | TRBJ2-5 | TRBV18 | CASSAWDRGGETQYF | TGTGCCAGCTCAGCTTGGGACAGGGGTGGCGAGACCCAGTACTTC
NA | TRBD1 | TRBJ1-1 | TRBV30 | CAWRDRARNTEAFF | TGTGCCTGGAGGGACAGGGCGCGGAACACTGAAGCTTTCTTT
NA | TRBD1 | TRBJ2-7 | TRBV27 | CASSFGTGTYEQYF | TGTGCCAGCAGTTTCGGGACAGGGACCTACGAGCAGTACTTC
NA | NA | TRBJ2-5 | TRBV3-1/TRBV3-2 | CASSHPGLGETQYF | TGTGCCAGCAGCCATCCGGGACTTGGGGAGACCCAGTACTTC
NA | NA | TRBJ1-1 | TRBV3-1/TRBV3-2 | CASSPGRRSDEAFF | TGTGCCAGCAGCCCAGGACGGCGGTCGGATGAAGCTTTCTTT
NA | NA | TRBJ2-6 | TRBV19 | CASRLHSSGANVLTF | TGTGCCAGTAGGCTTCATAGCTCTGGGGCCAACGTCCTGACTTTC
NA | TRBD2 | TRBJ2-1 | TRBV7-9 | CASSPPSGRRYNEQFF | TGTGCCAGCAGCCCACCTAGCGGGAGGAGATACAATGAGCAGTTCTTC
NA | NA | TRBJ2-7 | TRBV10-3 | CAISVGVSYEQYF | TGTGCCATCAGTGTTGGGGTCTCCTACGAGCAGTACTTC
NA | NA | TRBJ1-2 | TRBV6-6 | CASSYDTSPQNYGYTF | TGTGCCAGCAGTTACGATACCTCCCCGCAGAACTATGGCTACACCTTC
NA | NA | TRBJ1-2 | TRBV27 | CASRRTRQINYGYTF | TGTGCCAGCAGACGAACAAGACAGATTAACTATGGCTACACCTTC
NA | NA | TRBJ1-5 | TRBV6-6 | CASSWAGGLNQPQHF | TGTGCCAGCAGTTGGGCGGGGGGGCTAAATCAGCCCCAGCATTTT
NA | NA | TRBJ2-7 | TRBV11-2 | CASSLFSGGEKGTYEQYF | TGTGCCAGCAGCTTATTTTCCGGGGGAGAGAAGGGAACCTACGAGCAGTACTTC
NA | NA | TRBJ1-2 | TRBV6-5 | CASNSDGPGPGTF | TGTGCCAGCAACTCGGACGGACCCGGACCGGGAACCTTC
NA | TRBD2 | TRBJ2-7 | TRBV2 | CASGDRDYKTYEQYF | TGTGCCAGCGGGGACCGGGACTACAAGACCTACGAGCAGTACTTC